Listed below are T cell receptor beta chains from one sample, sequenced in a study of cytomegalovirus exposure and HLA in healthy donors. This table comes from immunoSEQ multiplex PCR, and its TCRdb copy is limited to in-frame clones, with some not included. The sample lists about 110,000 clones, less than 75% occurring once. The source material was PBMCs. These receptors came from a man in his forties in good health and CMV-seropositive. CDR3s include the opening cysteine and the closing phenylalanine or tryptophan. Each record gives: clone size, J gene, D gene, V gene, CDR3 protein, CDR3 DNA. The D gene is left open where the match is weak. Clone size is shown for a subset of rows, as once, few, many or a class of expanded clone.

abundance: once
j_gene: TRBJ2-3
d_gene: NA
v_gene: TRBV30
CDR3aa: CAWSVDSFTDTQYF
CDR3nt: TGTGCCTGGAGTGTGGACAGCTTCACGGATACGCAGTATTTT

abundance: NA
j_gene: TRBJ2-3
d_gene: TRBD2
v_gene: TRBV7-9
CDR3aa: CASIAGGDTQYF
CDR3nt: TGTGCCAGCATCGCGGGGGGAGATACGCAGTATTTT

abundance: few
j_gene: TRBJ1-1
d_gene: NA
v_gene: TRBV7-2
CDR3aa: CASSLTLNTEAFF
CDR3nt: TGTGCCAGCAGCTTGACACTGAACACTGAAGCTTTCTTT

abundance: few
j_gene: TRBJ1-1
d_gene: NA
v_gene: TRBV5-8
CDR3aa: CASSLQFVDTEAFF
CDR3nt: TGTGCCAGCAGCTTACAGTTCGTCGACACTGAAGCTTTCTTT

abundance: few
j_gene: TRBJ1-1
d_gene: NA
v_gene: TRBV5-1
CDR3aa: CASSSGGGRTEAFF
CDR3nt: TGCGCCAGCAGCTCCGGGGGGGGCAGAACTGAAGCTTTCTTT

abundance: NA
j_gene: TRBJ2-5
d_gene: NA
v_gene: TRBV10-3
CDR3aa: CAISPGQGGETQYF
CDR3nt: TGTGCCATCAGCCCGGGACAAGGGGGAGAGACCCAGTACTTC

abundance: NA
j_gene: TRBJ2-5
d_gene: NA
v_gene: TRBV5-1
CDR3aa: CASSFRGRETQYF
CDR3nt: TGCGCCAGCAGCTTCAGGGGTCGGGAGACCCAGTACTTC

abundance: few
j_gene: TRBJ2-7
d_gene: TRBD2
v_gene: TRBV30
CDR3aa: CAWRTSGRGYEQYF
CDR3nt: TGTGCCTGGAGGACTAGCGGGAGAGGTTACGAGCAGTACTTC

abundance: NA
j_gene: TRBJ1-1
d_gene: TRBD1
v_gene: TRBV10-3
CDR3aa: CAISVSGIGQANTEAFF
CDR3nt: TGTGCCATCAGTGTGTCTGGGATAGGACAGGCGAACACTGAAGCTTTCTTT

abundance: NA
j_gene: TRBJ2-3
d_gene: NA
v_gene: TRBV2
CDR3aa: CASRRDSGFTDTQYF
CDR3nt: TGTGCCAGCAGAAGGGATAGCGGCTTCACAGATACGCAGTATTTT

abundance: NA
j_gene: TRBJ2-3
d_gene: TRBD2
v_gene: TRBV7-9
CDR3aa: CASSLGPSGRGDTQYF
CDR3nt: TGTGCCAGCAGCTTAGGTCCTAGCGGGAGAGGAGATACGCAGTATTTT

abundance: NA
j_gene: TRBJ1-1
d_gene: NA
v_gene: TRBV10-2
CDR3aa: CASGTVQGNTEAFF
CDR3nt: TGCGCCAGCGGAACCGTACAGGGGAACACTGAAGCTTTCTTT

abundance: NA
j_gene: TRBJ2-4
d_gene: NA
v_gene: TRBV5-1
CDR3aa: CASSLGGVRGNIQYF
CDR3nt: TGCGCCAGCAGCTTGGGCGGGGTGCGAGGGAACATTCAGTACTTC

abundance: NA
j_gene: TRBJ2-3
d_gene: NA
v_gene: TRBV7-3
CDR3aa: CASSSDWRVRTDTQYF
CDR3nt: TGTGCCAGCAGTTCTGACTGGAGAGTCCGCACAGATACGCAGTATTTT

abundance: few
j_gene: TRBJ1-5
d_gene: TRBD1
v_gene: TRBV27
CDR3aa: CASADRGINQPQHF
CDR3nt: TGTGCCAGCGCAGACAGGGGGATAAATCAGCCCCAGCATTTT

abundance: once
j_gene: TRBJ1-2
d_gene: NA
v_gene: TRBV2
CDR3aa: CASSESSGGLANYGYTF
CDR3nt: TGTGCCAGCAGTGAATCTTCGGGGGGCTTAGCTAACTATGGCTACACCTTC

abundance: NA
j_gene: TRBJ2-1
d_gene: NA
v_gene: TRBV6-5
CDR3aa: CASSYSGGVNEQFF
CDR3nt: TGTGCCAGCAGTTACTCTGGGGGCGTGAATGAGCAGTTCTTC

abundance: NA
j_gene: TRBJ2-7
d_gene: NA
v_gene: TRBV10-3
CDR3aa: CAITDSSHEQYF
CDR3nt: TGTGCCATCACCGATAGCTCCCACGAGCAGTACTTC

abundance: NA
j_gene: TRBJ2-3
d_gene: NA
v_gene: TRBV6-5
CDR3aa: CASSYSGRPDTQYF
CDR3nt: TGTGCCAGCAGTTACTCGGGCAGGCCAGATACGCAGTATTTT

abundance: NA
j_gene: TRBJ2-2
d_gene: NA
v_gene: TRBV18
CDR3aa: CASSPLSGELFF
CDR3nt: TGTGCCAGCTCACCCTTGTCCGGGGAGCTGTTTTTT

abundance: NA
j_gene: TRBJ1-1
d_gene: NA
v_gene: TRBV4-3
CDR3aa: CASSQEYRVSTEAFF
CDR3nt: TGCGCCAGCAGCCAAGAATACAGGGTTTCAACTGAAGCTTTCTTT

abundance: NA
j_gene: TRBJ2-5
d_gene: NA
v_gene: TRBV7-3
CDR3aa: CASSLGAGLQETQYF
CDR3nt: TGTGCCAGCAGCTTAGGTGCGGGACTCCAAGAGACCCAGTACTTC

abundance: few
j_gene: TRBJ1-2
d_gene: NA
v_gene: TRBV4-1
CDR3aa: CASSQGSGLGYGYTF
CDR3nt: TGCGCCAGCAGCCAAGGCTCAGGTCTGGGCTATGGCTACACCTTC

abundance: NA
j_gene: TRBJ1-3
d_gene: NA
v_gene: TRBV5-1
CDR3aa: CASSLAGDSGNTIYF
CDR3nt: TGCGCCAGCAGCTTGGCGGGGGACTCTGGAAACACCATATATTTT

abundance: NA
j_gene: TRBJ2-1
d_gene: NA
v_gene: TRBV27
CDR3aa: CASAPTGVAYNEQFF
CDR3nt: TGTGCCAGCGCTCCAACGGGAGTAGCTTACAATGAGCAGTTCTTC

abundance: NA
j_gene: TRBJ2-2
d_gene: NA
v_gene: TRBV6-6
CDR3aa: CASSPSGAGELFF
CDR3nt: TGTGCCAGCAGTCCGAGCGGTGCCGGGGAGCTGTTTTTT

abundance: NA
j_gene: TRBJ2-2
d_gene: NA
v_gene: TRBV18
CDR3aa: CASSPRGTPNTGELFF
CDR3nt: TGTGCCAGCTCACCCCGGGGAACACCGAACACCGGGGAGCTGTTTTTT

abundance: NA
j_gene: TRBJ2-1
d_gene: TRBD1
v_gene: TRBV6-5
CDR3aa: CASSGQGIYNEQFF
CDR3nt: TGTGCCAGCTCGGGACAGGGCATTTACAATGAGCAGTTCTTC

abundance: NA
j_gene: TRBJ1-2
d_gene: NA
v_gene: TRBV27
CDR3aa: CASSFAGGGYGYTF
CDR3nt: TGTGCCAGCAGTTTCGCTGGGGGCGGCTATGGCTACACCTTC

abundance: NA
j_gene: TRBJ1-1
d_gene: NA
v_gene: TRBV18
CDR3aa: CASSSGGQGTEAFF
CDR3nt: TGTGCCAGCTCATCGGGGGGGCAGGGCACTGAAGCTTTCTTT

abundance: NA
j_gene: TRBJ1-2
d_gene: NA
v_gene: TRBV7-3
CDR3aa: CASSLRADYGYTF
CDR3nt: TGTGCCAGCAGCTTAAGGGCAGACTATGGCTACACCTTC

abundance: few
j_gene: TRBJ2-6
d_gene: NA
v_gene: TRBV14
CDR3aa: CASSHSSGANVLTF
CDR3nt: TGTGCCAGCAGCCACAGCTCTGGGGCCAACGTCCTGACTTTC

abundance: NA
j_gene: TRBJ1-1
d_gene: NA
v_gene: TRBV5-8
CDR3aa: CASSQILRGGTTEAFF
CDR3nt: TGTGCCAGCAGCCAAATCCTCAGGGGTGGGACCACTGAAGCTTTCTTT

abundance: NA
j_gene: TRBJ1-2
d_gene: TRBD1
v_gene: TRBV30
CDR3aa: CAGRTGDYGYTF
CDR3nt: TGTGCCGGAAGGACAGGGGACTATGGCTACACCTTC

abundance: few
j_gene: TRBJ1-2
d_gene: TRBD1
v_gene: TRBV7-2
CDR3aa: CASSLWPGGEYGYTF
CDR3nt: TGTGCCAGCAGCTTATGGCCAGGGGGCGAGTATGGCTACACCTTC

abundance: NA
j_gene: TRBJ2-1
d_gene: NA
v_gene: TRBV19
CDR3aa: CASSAHRASGYNEQFF
CDR3nt: TGTGCCAGTAGTGCCCACAGGGCTAGCGGTTACAATGAGCAGTTCTTC

abundance: NA
j_gene: TRBJ2-7
d_gene: TRBD1
v_gene: TRBV27
CDR3aa: CASSLTGGDSYEQYF
CDR3nt: TGTGCCAGCAGTTTGACAGGGGGTGACTCCTACGAGCAGTACTTC